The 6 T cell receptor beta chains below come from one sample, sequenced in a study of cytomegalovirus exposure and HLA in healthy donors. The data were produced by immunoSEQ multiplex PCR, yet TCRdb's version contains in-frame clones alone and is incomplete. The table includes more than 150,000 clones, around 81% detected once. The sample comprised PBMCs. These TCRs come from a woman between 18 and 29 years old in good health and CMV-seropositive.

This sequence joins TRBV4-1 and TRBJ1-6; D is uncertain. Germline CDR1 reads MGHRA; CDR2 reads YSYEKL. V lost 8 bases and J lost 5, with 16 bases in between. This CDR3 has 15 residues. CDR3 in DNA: TGCGCCAGCGCGAATTACCGGGGAAATAATTCACCCCTCCACTTT. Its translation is CASANYRGNNSPLHF.

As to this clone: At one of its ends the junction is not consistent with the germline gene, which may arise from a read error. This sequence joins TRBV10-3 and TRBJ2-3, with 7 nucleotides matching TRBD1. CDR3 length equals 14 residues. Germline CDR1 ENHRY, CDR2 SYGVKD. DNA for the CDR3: TGTGCCATCACTGAGGGGGCTTGGACAGATACGCAGTATTTT. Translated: CAITEGAWTDTQYF.

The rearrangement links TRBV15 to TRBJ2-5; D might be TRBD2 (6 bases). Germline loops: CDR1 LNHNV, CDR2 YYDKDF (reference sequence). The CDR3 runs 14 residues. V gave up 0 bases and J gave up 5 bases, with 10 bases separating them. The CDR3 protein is CATSRDQGGETQYF. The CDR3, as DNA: TGTGCCACCAGCAGAGATCAAGGAGGGGAGACCCAGTACTTC.

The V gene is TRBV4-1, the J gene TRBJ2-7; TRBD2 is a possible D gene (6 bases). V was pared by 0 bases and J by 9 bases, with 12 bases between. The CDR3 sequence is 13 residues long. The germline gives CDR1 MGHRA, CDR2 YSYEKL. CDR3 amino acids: CASSQDSGVWQYF. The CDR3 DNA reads TGCGCCAGCAGCCAAGATTCGGGGGTATGGCAGTACTTC.

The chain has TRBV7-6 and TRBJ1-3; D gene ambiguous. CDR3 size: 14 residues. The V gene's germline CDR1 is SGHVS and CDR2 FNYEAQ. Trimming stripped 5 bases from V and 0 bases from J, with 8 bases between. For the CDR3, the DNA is TGTGCCAGCAGCCCTACAGACTCTGGAAACACCATATATTTT. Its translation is CASSPTDSGNTIYF.

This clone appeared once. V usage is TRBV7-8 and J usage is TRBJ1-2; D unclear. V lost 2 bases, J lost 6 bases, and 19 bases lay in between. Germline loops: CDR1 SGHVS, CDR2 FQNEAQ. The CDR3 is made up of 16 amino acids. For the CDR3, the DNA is TGTGCCAGCAGCTTACGGGTGACCGTAATAGGCAATGGCTACACCTTC. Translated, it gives CASSLRVTVIGNGYTF.